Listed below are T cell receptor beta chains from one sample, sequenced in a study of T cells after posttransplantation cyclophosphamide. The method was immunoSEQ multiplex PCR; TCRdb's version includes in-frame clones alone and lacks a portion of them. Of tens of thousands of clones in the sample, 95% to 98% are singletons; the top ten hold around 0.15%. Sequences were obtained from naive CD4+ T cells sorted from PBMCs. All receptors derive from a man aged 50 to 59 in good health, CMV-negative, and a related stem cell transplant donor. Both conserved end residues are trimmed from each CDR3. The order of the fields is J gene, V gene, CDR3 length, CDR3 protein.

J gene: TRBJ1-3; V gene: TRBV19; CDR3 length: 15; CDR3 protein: ASSRDGDRSSGNTIY
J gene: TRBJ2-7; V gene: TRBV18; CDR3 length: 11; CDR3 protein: ASSPRGSYEQY
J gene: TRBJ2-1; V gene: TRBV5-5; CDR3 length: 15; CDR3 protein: ASSLATQGREGLEQF
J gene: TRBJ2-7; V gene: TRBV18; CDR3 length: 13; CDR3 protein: ASSPGTGVSYEQY
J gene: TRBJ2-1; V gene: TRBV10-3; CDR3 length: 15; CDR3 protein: AISESWTSGSYNEQF
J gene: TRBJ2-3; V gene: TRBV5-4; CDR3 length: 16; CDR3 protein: ASSLVRWTALSTDTQY
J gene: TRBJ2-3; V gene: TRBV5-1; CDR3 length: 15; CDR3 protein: ASSLAGGQGGADTQY
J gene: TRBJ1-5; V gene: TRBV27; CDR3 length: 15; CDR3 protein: ASSSIGVPASNQPQH
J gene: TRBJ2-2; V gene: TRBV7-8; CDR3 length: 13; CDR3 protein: ASSPRDLNTGELF
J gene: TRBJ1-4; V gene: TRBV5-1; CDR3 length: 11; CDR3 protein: ASSLDSRGKLF
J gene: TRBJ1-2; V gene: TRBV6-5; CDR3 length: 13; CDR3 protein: ASSSGQGGFGGYT
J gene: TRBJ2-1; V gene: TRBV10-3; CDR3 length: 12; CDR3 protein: AISVVDRGREQF
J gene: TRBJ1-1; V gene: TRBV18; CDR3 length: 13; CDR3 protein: ASSPGQERFTEAF
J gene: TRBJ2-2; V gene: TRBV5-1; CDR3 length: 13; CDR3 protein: ASLPQGASAGELF
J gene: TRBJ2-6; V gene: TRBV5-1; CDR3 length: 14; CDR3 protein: ASSFLGRSGANVLT
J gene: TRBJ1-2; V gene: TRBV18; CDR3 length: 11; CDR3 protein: ASSPDNRGGYT